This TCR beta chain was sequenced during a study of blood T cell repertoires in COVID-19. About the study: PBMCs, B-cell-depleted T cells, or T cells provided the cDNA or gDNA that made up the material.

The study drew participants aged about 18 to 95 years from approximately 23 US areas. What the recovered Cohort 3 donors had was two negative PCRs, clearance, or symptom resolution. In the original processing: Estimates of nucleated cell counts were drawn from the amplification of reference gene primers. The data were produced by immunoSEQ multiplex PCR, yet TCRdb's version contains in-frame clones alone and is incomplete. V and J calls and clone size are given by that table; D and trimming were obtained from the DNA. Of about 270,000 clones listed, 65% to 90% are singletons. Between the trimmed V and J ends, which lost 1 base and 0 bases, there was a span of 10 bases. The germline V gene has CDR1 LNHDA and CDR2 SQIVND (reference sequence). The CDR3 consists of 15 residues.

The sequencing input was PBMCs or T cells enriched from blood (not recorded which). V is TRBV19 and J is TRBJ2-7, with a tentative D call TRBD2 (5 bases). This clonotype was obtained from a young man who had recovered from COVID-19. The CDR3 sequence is CASSIVERISYEQYF. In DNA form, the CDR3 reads TGTGCCAGTAGTATAGTCGAGCGGATCTCCTACGAGCAGTACTTC.